This TCR beta chain comes out of a study of blood T cell repertoires in COVID-19. Assay: immunoSEQ multiplex PCR; the TCRdb copy retains only in-frame clones and omits some. Here the sample spans roughly 190,000 clones, approximately 81% being singletons. CDR3 size: 13 residues. Trimming at V came to 4 bases and at J to 5 bases, leaving 1 base not matched to a gene. Sequenced: peripheral blood. V usage is TRBV12-3 or TRBV12-4 and J usage is TRBJ1-1, with 10 bases identical to TRBD1. The receptor comes from a human donor in a cohort sampled during active COVID-19. The CDR3 is CASSWTGGTEAFF. CDR3 DNA sequence: TGTGCCAGCAGTTGGACAGGGGGAACTGAAGCTTTCTTT.